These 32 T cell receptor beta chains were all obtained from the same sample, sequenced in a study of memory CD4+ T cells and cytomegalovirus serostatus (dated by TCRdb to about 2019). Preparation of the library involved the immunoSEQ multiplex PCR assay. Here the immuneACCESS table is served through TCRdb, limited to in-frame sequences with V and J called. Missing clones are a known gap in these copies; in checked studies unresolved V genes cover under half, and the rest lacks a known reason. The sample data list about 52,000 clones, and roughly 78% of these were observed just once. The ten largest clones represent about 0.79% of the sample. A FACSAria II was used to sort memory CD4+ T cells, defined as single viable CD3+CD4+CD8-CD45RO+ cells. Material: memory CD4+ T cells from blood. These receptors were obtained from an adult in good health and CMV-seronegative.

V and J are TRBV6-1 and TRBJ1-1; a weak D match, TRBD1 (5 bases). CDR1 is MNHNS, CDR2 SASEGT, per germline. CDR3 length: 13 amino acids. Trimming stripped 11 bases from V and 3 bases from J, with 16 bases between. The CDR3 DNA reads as TGTGCCGTTTCCAGGGTGTTCGACACTGAAGCTTTCTTT. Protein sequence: CAVSRVFDTEAFF.

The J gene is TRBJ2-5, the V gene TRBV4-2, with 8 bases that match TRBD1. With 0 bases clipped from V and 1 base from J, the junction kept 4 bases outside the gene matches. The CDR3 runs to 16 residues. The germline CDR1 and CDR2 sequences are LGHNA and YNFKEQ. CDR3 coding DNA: TGTGCCAGCAGCCAAGATTTAGGACAGGGCCAAGAGACCCAGTACTTC. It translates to CASSQDLGQGQETQYF.

DNA of the CDR3: TGTGCCACCAGCAGAGATCTGGCAAAAACGGCGCATCAAGAGACCCAGTACTTC. Translating it yields CATSRDLAKTAHQETQYF. V gene TRBV15 combines with J gene TRBJ2-5; D remains unclear. Germline V gene sequence: CDR1 LNHNV, CDR2 YYDKDF (reference sequence). The CDR3 has 18 residues. Deletions cut 0 bases from V and 2 bases from J, with 19 bases between.

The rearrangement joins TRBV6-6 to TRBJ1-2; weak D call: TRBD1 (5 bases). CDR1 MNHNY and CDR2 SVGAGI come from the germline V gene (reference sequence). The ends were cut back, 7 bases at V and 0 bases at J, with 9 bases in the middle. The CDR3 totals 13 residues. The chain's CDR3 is CASTDSPNYGYTF. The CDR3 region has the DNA TGTGCCAGCACCGACAGCCCTAACTATGGCTACACCTTC.

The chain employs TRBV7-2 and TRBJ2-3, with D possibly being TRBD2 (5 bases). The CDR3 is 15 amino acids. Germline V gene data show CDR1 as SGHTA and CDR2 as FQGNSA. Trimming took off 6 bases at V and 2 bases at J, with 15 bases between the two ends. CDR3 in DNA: TGTGCCAGCAGGAGAGCGTTGGACTCCACAGATACGCAGTATTTT. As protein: CASRRALDSTDTQYF. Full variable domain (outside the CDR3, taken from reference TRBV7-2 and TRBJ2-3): GAGVSQSPSNKVTEKGKDVELRCDPISGHTALYWYRQSLGQGLEFLIYFQGNSAPDKSGLPSDRFSAERTGGSVSTLTIQRTQQEDSAVYLCASRRALDSTDTQYFGPGTRLTVL.

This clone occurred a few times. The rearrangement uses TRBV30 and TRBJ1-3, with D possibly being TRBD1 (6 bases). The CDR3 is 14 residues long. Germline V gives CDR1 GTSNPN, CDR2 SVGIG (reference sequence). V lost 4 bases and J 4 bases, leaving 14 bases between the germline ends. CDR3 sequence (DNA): TGTGCCTGGACGGGGGGGGCGAACGGAAACACCATATATTTT. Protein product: CAWTGGANGNTIYF.

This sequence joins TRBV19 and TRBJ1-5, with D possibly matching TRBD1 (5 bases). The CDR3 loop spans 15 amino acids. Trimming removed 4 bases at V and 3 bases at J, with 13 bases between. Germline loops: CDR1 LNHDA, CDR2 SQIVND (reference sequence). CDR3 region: CASSTQGDPNQPQHF. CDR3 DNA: TGTGCCAGTAGTACTCAGGGAGACCCCAATCAGCCCCAGCATTTT.

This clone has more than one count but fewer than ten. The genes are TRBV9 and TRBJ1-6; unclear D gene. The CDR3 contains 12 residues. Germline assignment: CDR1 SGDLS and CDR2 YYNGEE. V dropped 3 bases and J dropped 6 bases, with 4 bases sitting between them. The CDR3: CASSGLNSPLHF. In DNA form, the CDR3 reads TGTGCCAGCAGCGGACTTAATTCACCCCTCCACTTT.

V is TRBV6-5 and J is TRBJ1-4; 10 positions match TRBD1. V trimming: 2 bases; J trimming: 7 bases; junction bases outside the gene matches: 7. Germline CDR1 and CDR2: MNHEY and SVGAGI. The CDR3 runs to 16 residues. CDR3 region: CASSYRRQGAGEKLFF. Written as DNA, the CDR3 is TGTGCCAGCAGTTACAGGAGACAGGGGGCAGGTGAAAAACTGTTTTTT.

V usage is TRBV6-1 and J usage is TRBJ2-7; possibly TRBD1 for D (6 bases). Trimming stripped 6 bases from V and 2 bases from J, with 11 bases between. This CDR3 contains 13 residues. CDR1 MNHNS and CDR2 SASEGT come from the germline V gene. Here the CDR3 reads CASSLTGTYEQYF. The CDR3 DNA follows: TGTGCCAGCAGCCTGACAGGCACCTACGAGCAGTACTTC.

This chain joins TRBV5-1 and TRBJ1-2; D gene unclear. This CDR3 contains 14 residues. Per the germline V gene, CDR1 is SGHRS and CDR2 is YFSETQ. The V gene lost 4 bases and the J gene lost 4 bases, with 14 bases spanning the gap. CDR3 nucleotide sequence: TGCGCCAGCAGCCATTCCGGGATCGCCTATGGCTACACCTTC. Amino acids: CASSHSGIAYGYTF. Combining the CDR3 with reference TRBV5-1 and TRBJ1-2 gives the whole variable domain KAGVTQTPRYLIKTRGQQVTLSCSPISGHRSVSWYQQTPGQGLQFLFEYFSETQRNKGNFPGRFSGRQFSNSRSEMNVSTLELGDSALYLCASSHSGIAYGYTFGSGTRLTVV.

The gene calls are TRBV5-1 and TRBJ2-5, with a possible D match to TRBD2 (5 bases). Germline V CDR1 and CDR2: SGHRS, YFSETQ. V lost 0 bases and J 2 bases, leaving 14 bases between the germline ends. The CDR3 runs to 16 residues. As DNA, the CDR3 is TGCGCCAGCAGCTTGGAGTTCCGGGGATCACAAGAGACCCAGTACTTC. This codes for CASSLEFRGSQETQYF.

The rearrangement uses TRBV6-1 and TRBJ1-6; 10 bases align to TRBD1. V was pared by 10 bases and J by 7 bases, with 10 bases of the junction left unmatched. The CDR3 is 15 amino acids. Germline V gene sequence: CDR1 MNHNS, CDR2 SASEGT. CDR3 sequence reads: CATQDRGAFNSPLHF. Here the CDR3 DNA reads TGTGCCACCCAGGACAGGGGGGCCTTCAATTCACCCCTCCACTTT.

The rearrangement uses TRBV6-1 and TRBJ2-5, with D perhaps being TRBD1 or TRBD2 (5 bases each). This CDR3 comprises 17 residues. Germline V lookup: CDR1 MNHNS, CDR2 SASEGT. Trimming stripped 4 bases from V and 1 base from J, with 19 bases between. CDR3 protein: CASSVPRHGAGQETQYF. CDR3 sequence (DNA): TGTGCCAGCAGTGTCCCGAGGCACGGGGCAGGCCAAGAGACCCAGTACTTC.

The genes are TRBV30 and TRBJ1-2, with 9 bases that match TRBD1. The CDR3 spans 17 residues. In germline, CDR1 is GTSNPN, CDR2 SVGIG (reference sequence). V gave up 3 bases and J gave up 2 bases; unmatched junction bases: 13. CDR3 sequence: CAWRGQRGQGKNYGYTF. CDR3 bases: TGTGCCTGGAGGGGGCAGAGAGGACAGGGGAAAAACTATGGCTACACCTTC.

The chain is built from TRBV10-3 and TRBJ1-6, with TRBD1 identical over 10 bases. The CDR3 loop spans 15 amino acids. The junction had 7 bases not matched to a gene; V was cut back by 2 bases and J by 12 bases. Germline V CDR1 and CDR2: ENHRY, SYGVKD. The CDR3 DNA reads TGTGCCATCAGTGAGAGAGTGGGACAGGGGAAACCCCTCCACTTT. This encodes CAISERVGQGKPLHF.

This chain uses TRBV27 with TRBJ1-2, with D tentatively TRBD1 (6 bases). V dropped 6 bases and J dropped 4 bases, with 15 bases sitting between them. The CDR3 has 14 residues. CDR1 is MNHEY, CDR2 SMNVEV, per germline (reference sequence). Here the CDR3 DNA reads TGTGCCAGCAGGGATCGACAGGCCGCCTATGGCTACACCTTC. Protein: CASRDRQAAYGYTF.

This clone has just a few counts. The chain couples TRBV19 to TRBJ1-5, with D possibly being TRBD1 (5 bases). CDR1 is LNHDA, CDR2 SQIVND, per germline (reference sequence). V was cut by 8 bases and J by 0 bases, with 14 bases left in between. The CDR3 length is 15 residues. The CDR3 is CASDLGGYSNQPQHF. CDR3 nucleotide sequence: TGTGCCAGTGACCTGGGGGGGTATAGCAATCAGCCCCAGCATTTT. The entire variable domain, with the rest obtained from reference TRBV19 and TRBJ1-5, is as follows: DGGITQSPKYLFRKEGQNVTLSCEQNLNHDAMYWYRQDPGQGLRLIYYSQIVNDFQKGDIAEGYSVSREKKESFPLTVTSAQKNPTAFYLCASDLGGYSNQPQHFGDGTRLSIL.

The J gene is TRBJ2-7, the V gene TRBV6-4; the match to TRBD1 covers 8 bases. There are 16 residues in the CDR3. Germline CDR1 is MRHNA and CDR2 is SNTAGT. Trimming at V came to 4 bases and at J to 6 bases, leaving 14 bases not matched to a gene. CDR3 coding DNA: TGTGCCAGCAGTGGGGACCCCGGGACAGGTGTTTCCGAGCAGTACTTC. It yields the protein CASSGDPGTGVSEQYF.

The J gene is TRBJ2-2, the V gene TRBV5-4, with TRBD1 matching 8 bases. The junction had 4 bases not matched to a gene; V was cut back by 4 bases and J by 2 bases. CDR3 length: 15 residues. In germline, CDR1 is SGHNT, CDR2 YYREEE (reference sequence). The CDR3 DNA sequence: TGTGCCAGCAGCGTCGGGACAGGAAACACCGGGGAGCTGTTTTTT. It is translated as CASSVGTGNTGELFF.

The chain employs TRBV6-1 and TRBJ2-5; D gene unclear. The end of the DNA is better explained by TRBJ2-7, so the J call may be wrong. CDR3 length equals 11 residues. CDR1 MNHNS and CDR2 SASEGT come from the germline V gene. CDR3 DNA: TGTGCCAGCCAACTTGGGTCCGAGCAGTACTTC. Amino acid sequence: CASQLGSEQYF.

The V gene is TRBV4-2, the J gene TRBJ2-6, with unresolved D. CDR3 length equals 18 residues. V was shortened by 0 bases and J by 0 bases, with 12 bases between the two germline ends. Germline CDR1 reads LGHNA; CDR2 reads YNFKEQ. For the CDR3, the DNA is TGTGCCAGCAGCCAAGAGGCAACATTTCTCTCTGGGGCCAACGTCCTGACTTTC. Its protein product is CASSQEATFLSGANVLTF.

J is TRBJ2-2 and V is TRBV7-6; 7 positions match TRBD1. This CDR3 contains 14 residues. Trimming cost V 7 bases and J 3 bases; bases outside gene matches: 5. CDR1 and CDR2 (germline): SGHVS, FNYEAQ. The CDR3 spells CASTPQGDTGELFF. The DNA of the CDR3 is TGTGCCAGCACCCCCCAGGGGGACACCGGGGAGCTGTTTTTT.

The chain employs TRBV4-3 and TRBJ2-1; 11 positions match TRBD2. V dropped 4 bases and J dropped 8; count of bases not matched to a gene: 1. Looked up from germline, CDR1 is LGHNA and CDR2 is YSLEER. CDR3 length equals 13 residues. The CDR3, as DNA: TGCGCCAGCAGCCTAGCGGGGGGGGATGAGCAGTTCTTC. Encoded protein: CASSLAGGDEQFF.

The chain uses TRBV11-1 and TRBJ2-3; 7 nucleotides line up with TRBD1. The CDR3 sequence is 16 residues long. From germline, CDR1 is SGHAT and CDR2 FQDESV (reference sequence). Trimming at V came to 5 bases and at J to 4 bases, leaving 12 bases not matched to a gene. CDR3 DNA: TGTGCCAGCAGCGACCGACTTCGACAGGGCCCAGATACGCAGTATTTT. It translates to CASSDRLRQGPDTQYF.

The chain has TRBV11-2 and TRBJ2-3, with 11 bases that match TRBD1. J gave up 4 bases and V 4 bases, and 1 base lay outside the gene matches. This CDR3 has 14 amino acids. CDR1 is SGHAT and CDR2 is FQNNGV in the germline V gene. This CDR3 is CASSSDRGPDTQYF. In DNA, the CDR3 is TGTGCCAGCAGCTCGGACAGGGGGCCAGATACGCAGTATTTT.

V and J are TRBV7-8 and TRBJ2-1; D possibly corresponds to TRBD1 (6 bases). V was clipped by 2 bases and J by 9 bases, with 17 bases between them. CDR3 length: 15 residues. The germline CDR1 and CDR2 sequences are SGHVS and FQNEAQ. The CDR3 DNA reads TGTGCCAGCAGCTTAAATCCCTTTCTAGGGGGTGAGCAGTTCTTC. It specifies CASSLNPFLGGEQFF.

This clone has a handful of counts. CDR3: CASSLGQVNTEAFF. CDR3 nucleotide sequence: TGTGCCAGCAGCTTGGGGCAGGTGAACACTGAAGCTTTCTTT. The chain has TRBV7-9 and TRBJ1-1; tentative D call: TRBD1 (5 bases). Trimming removed 3 bases from V and 0 bases from J, with 8 bases in between. In germline, CDR1 is SEHNR, CDR2 FQNEAQ (reference sequence). This CDR3 has 14 residues.

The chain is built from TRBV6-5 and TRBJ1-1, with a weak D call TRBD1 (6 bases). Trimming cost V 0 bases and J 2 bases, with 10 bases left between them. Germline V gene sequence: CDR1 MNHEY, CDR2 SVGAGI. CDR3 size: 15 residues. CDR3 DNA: TGTGCCAGCAGTTACTCGTTGGGGGCTAACACTGAAGCTTTCTTT. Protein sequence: CASSYSLGANTEAFF.

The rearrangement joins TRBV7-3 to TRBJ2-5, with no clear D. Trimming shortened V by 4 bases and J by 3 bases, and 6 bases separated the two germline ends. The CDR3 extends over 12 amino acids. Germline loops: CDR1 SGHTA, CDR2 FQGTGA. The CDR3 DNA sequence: TGTGCCAGCAGCTCGGCGAAAGAGACCCAGTACTTC. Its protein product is CASSSAKETQYF.

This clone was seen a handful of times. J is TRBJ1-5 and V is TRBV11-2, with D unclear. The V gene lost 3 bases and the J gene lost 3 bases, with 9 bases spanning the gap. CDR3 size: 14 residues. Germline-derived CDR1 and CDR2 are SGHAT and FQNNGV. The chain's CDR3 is CASSLRSFNQPQHF. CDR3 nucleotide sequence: TGTGCCAGCAGCTTGCGGAGTTTCAATCAGCCCCAGCATTTT.

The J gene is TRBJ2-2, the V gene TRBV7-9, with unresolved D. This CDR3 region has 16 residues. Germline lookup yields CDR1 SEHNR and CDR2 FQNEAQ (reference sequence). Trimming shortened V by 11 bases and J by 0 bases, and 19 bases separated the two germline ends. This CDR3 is CASQSTATANTGELFF. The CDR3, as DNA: TGTGCCTCCCAAAGTACGGCCACCGCGAACACCGGGGAGCTGTTTTTT.